This is a list of T cell receptor beta chains from one sample in a study of control samples from healthy donors and cancer patients. This table comes from immunoSEQ multiplex PCR, and its TCRdb copy is limited to in-frame clones, with some not included. The sample holds under 200,000 clones, 96% seen once. Sequencing used blood. The receptors were sampled from a woman in her 30s in good health. Each CDR3 is given with its conserved first and last residue. A D gene is named only where the DNA matches it firmly. Size tells how often a clone was seen (once, few, many) or the class of an expanded clone, and some rows leave it out.

cdr3_nt: TGTGCCAGCACCGGGGGGCGGACTAATGAAAAACTGTTTTTT
cdr3_aa: CASTGGRTNEKLFF
d_call: NA
clone_size: NA
v_call: TRBV7-9
j_call: TRBJ1-4

cdr3_nt: TGTGCCAGCAGCGTGGGGACAACGCTCCAAGAGACCCAGTACTTC
cdr3_aa: CASSVGTTLQETQYF
d_call: NA
clone_size: NA
v_call: TRBV9
j_call: TRBJ2-5

cdr3_nt: TGTGCCAGCAGTGTTCCTACGGGTCTGAACTCACCCCTCCACTTT
cdr3_aa: CASSVPTGLNSPLHF
d_call: NA
clone_size: NA
v_call: TRBV28
j_call: TRBJ1-6

cdr3_nt: TGTGCCAGCACTGACCTTAATGAAAAACTGTTTTTT
cdr3_aa: CASTDLNEKLFF
d_call: NA
clone_size: NA
v_call: TRBV12-3/TRBV12-4
j_call: TRBJ1-4

cdr3_nt: TGTGCCAGCAGCCAAGTAGGACAGGGGGAATGGCGAGAGACCCAGTACTTC
cdr3_aa: CASSQVGQGEWRETQYF
d_call: TRBD1
clone_size: once
v_call: TRBV3-1/TRBV3-2
j_call: TRBJ2-5

cdr3_nt: TGTGCCAGCAGCCTTAGCGGGAGCTCGGGGGAGCAGTACTTC
cdr3_aa: CASSLSGSSGEQYF
d_call: TRBD2
clone_size: NA
v_call: TRBV7-6
j_call: TRBJ2-7

cdr3_nt: TGTGCCAGCAGCAAAAGGGGGGGAAAAGGCCCTGAAGCTTTCTTT
cdr3_aa: CASSKRGGKGPEAFF
d_call: NA
clone_size: NA
v_call: TRBV21-1
j_call: TRBJ1-1

cdr3_nt: TGTGCCAGCAGACCGCCAGGGGTAAATCAGCCCCAGCATTTT
cdr3_aa: CASRPPGVNQPQHF
d_call: NA
clone_size: NA
v_call: TRBV25-1
j_call: TRBJ1-5

cdr3_nt: TGTGCCACCGGGGGTATTCGGGGCACAGATACGCAGTATTTT
cdr3_aa: CATGGIRGTDTQYF
d_call: NA
clone_size: NA
v_call: TRBV24-1
j_call: TRBJ2-3

cdr3_nt: TGTGCCAGCAGTCCCGTGATAATGAACACTGAAGCTTTCTTT
cdr3_aa: CASSPVIMNTEAFF
d_call: NA
clone_size: NA
v_call: TRBV28
j_call: TRBJ1-1

cdr3_nt: TGTGCCAGTAGTTGGGGGACCCGGGAAGCCTCGAACACCGGGGAGCTGTTTTTT
cdr3_aa: CASSWGTREASNTGELFF
d_call: NA
clone_size: once
v_call: TRBV19
j_call: TRBJ2-2

cdr3_nt: TGTGCCAGCAGCCCACTTTTGGTGCCGAACACTGAAGCTTTCTTT
cdr3_aa: CASSPLLVPNTEAFF
d_call: NA
clone_size: NA
v_call: TRBV5-5
j_call: TRBJ1-1

cdr3_nt: TGCGCCAGCAGCCAAGAAATTAGCGGGAGGGTGTCCACCGGGGAGCTGTTTTTT
cdr3_aa: CASSQEISGRVSTGELFF
d_call: TRBD2
clone_size: NA
v_call: TRBV4-1
j_call: TRBJ2-2

cdr3_nt: TGTGCCAGCGGCCTAACCGGGACAGGGATTAGGAATGAGCAGTTCTTC
cdr3_aa: CASGLTGTGIRNEQFF
d_call: TRBD1
clone_size: NA
v_call: TRBV28
j_call: TRBJ2-1

cdr3_nt: TGCGCCAGCAGAAACCCCTACAGGGGGCCGGGAGAAAAACTGTTTTTT
cdr3_aa: CASRNPYRGPGEKLFF
d_call: TRBD1
clone_size: NA
v_call: TRBV4-1
j_call: TRBJ1-4

cdr3_nt: TGTGCCATCACCAGGACAGGGTCAGATACGCAGTATTTT
cdr3_aa: CAITRTGSDTQYF
d_call: TRBD1
clone_size: NA
v_call: TRBV10-3
j_call: TRBJ2-3

cdr3_nt: TGTGCCAGCAGTCCTCACCCCACACAGCCCCAGCATTTT
cdr3_aa: CASSPHPTQPQHF
d_call: NA
clone_size: NA
v_call: TRBV28
j_call: TRBJ1-5

cdr3_nt: TGTGCCAGCAGTTCACTTTCGGGGGGAAATGGCTACACCTTC
cdr3_aa: CASSSLSGGNGYTF
d_call: NA
clone_size: NA
v_call: TRBV27
j_call: TRBJ1-2

cdr3_nt: TGTGCCTGGAGTGTAAGAGGGGGAGCGAGGGGAAACACCATATATTTT
cdr3_aa: CAWSVRGGARGNTIYF
d_call: NA
clone_size: NA
v_call: TRBV30
j_call: TRBJ1-3

cdr3_nt: TGTGCCAGCAGCCACCTCGGAGTAGGGACTGAAGCTTTCTTT
cdr3_aa: CASSHLGVGTEAFF
d_call: NA
clone_size: NA
v_call: TRBV11-2
j_call: TRBJ1-1

cdr3_nt: TGCGCCAGCAGCCAAGACCTTTCCGGGGGGGGCATCAACACCGGGGAGCTGTTTTTT
cdr3_aa: CASSQDLSGGGINTGELFF
d_call: TRBD2
clone_size: NA
v_call: TRBV4-1
j_call: TRBJ2-2

cdr3_nt: TGTGCCAGCAGTGAAGCGAGCCACGGAGCCTACGAGCAGTACTTC
cdr3_aa: CASSEASHGAYEQYF
d_call: NA
clone_size: once
v_call: TRBV2
j_call: TRBJ2-7

cdr3_nt: TGTGCCAGCAGTGAAAGGGTTTATTCACCCCTCCACTTT
cdr3_aa: CASSERVYSPLHF
d_call: NA
clone_size: NA
v_call: TRBV6-1
j_call: TRBJ1-6

cdr3_nt: TGTGCCAGCCAACCCGGGAGGGGGAGGGACACTGAAGCTTTCTTT
cdr3_aa: CASQPGRGRDTEAFF
d_call: NA
clone_size: NA
v_call: TRBV27
j_call: TRBJ1-1

cdr3_nt: TGCGCCAGCAGTCACGTATCGGGGAAAGAGACCCAGTACTTC
cdr3_aa: CASSHVSGKETQYF
d_call: NA
clone_size: NA
v_call: TRBV10-2
j_call: TRBJ2-5

cdr3_nt: TGTGCCAGTAGTATCGGGACCCGGTACCAAGAGACCCAGTACTTC
cdr3_aa: CASSIGTRYQETQYF
d_call: NA
clone_size: NA
v_call: TRBV19
j_call: TRBJ2-5